This entry is about one TCR beta chain. Its matching antigen is unknown. This PCR relied on a set of 60 Vbeta primers and 13 Jbeta primers. Data came from immunoSEQ multiplex PCR; TCRdb stores just in-frame clones and leaves some out. This sample has more than 95,000 clones, with around four fifths found just once. The data originate from a study of cytomegalovirus exposure and HLA in healthy donors. Study-wide results and limits: Later analysis identified a missense DCLRE1C variant that was linked to TCR beta V- and J-gene trimming. The study labeled under 200 TCR beta chains cytomegalovirus-associated.

The CDR3 has 13 residues. Between the trimmed V and J ends, which lost 0 bases and 9 bases, there was a span of 9 bases. The germline V gene encodes CDR1 LGHNA and CDR2 YSLEER. The TCR originated in a woman between 40 and 55 years old in good health and CMV-seronegative. The sample comprised PBMCs. This chain uses TRBV4-3 with TRBJ1-5; D gene ambiguous. The CDR3 region has the DNA TGCGCCAGCAGCCAAGAAAGAGGTGGGCCCCAGCATTTT. Amino acids: CASSQERGGPQHF.